This T cell receptor beta chain was identified during a study of regulatory T cells in long-lasting Graves disease (dated by TCRdb to 2020 to 2022). For the wider study: Antithyroid drugs had been taken for less than 3 months by newly diagnosed Graves' disease patients. This study used TCR sequencing and RNA sequencing of peripheral blood to compare persistent Graves' disease patients against newly diagnosed Graves' disease patients. The study took place in China and was registered as a clinical trial. A total of around 35 samples underwent TCR sequencing: approximately 13 from persistent and about 20 from newly diagnosed Graves' disease patients.

This clonotype appeared a few times. Which antigen it targets is not known. Base qualities were left out, and no much larger clone turns up one base away. General study outcomes and caveats: The small sample size was acknowledged by the authors as a limitation that may reduce accuracy. A larger number of public clonotypes was shared among persistent patients (approximately 3,000) than among newly diagnosed patients (roughly 970). Preferential use of TRBV28, TRBJ1-2 and TRBJ2-5 was observed in persistent disease, whereas TRBV20-1 and TRBJ2-1 were favored in newly diagnosed disease. Lower TCR Shannon entropy and fewer highly expanded clones were observed in persistent Graves' disease patients than in newly diagnosed patients, which suggested clonal expansion. Only peripheral blood was studied, because thyroid tissue, the primary lesion, was inaccessible. Only the TCR beta chain was sequenced and analyzed.

Read against the paper, the sample's time point label means: newly diagnosed GD, antithyroid drugs for less than 3 months. For both TCR sequencing and RNA sequencing, RNA was extracted from PBMCs using TRIzol. The diagnosis of Graves' disease followed American Thyroid Association guidelines. Patients for the study were recruited at an endocrinology department in Xi'an, China. Each patient gave approximately 9 milliliters of peripheral blood, collected in an EDTA anticoagulant tube. Ficoll Paque Plus density gradient separation was used to isolate PBMCs, and no additional T cell sorting was done. An Agilent 2100 Bioanalyzer and agarose gel were used to assess RNA quality, and a NanoDrop 2000 was used to measure RNA concentration. Library preparation employed multiplex PCR. Sequencing instrument: Illumina HiSeq 4000. To build TCR beta libraries, CDR3 regions were amplified by Arm-PCR using iRepertoire HTBI primers. Gel purification was performed on PCR products prior to sequencing. Turning to the authors' computational methods: Gene usage analysis of CDR3 amino acid clonotypes relied on the 55 to 80 TRBV and 12 to 15 TRBJ segments identified across samples. Filtered high-quality paired reads were merged into contigs using COPE and FqMerger. Contigs were aligned with BLAST to IMGT TRBV, TRBD and TRBJ reference genes, and CDR3 was defined per IMGT. Any clonotype with a frequency above 0.1% was classified as a highly expanded clone. Repertoire diversity was measured by Shannon entropy, and V-J evenness by the Gini coefficient. Clonotypes shared by more than one individual were considered public. TCRdb reran the public reads through fastp at Q25 and MiXCR, keeping productive beta chains. Records with the same CDR3 protein are collapsed into one entry carrying the most frequent genes and DNA. These V and J calls originate from TCRdb's pipeline instead of the authors' own analysis. This sample holds 400,000 to 450,000 distinct CDR3 sequences; about 17% were observed only once. The top ten clonotypes cover approximately 12% of the sample.

V drops 0 bases and J drops 8 bases, leaving 15 bases in between. From the cysteine up to the phenylalanine, the CDR3 has a length of 16 residues. Kept here is only the CDR3 DNA, which spans 48 bases and is read in frame from base 1. From the germline V gene, CDR1 is SGHDT and CDR2 is YYEEEE. A further study also used this sample, focusing on T cells in Graves' hyperthyroidism and ophthalmopathy. The second study, in turn, reports: A patient counted as having stable Graves' hyperthyroidism if no progression to ophthalmopathy occurred over 18 months of follow-up. Hyperthyroidism patients were aged 18 to 65 years and newly diagnosed, with disease duration of less than 2 months. Patients with uncontrolled infections, other autoimmune diseases, pregnancy or lactation were excluded. Clinical symptoms, serum thyroxine and TRAb, thyroid ultrasound, and orbital computed tomography formed the basis for the diagnoses. The first round of RT-PCR for the TCR CDR3 was performed with the HTBI primer set and the Qiagen OneStep RT-PCR kit. Most expanded thyroid clonotypes (frequency above 0.001) were also detected in blood, a finding suggesting that blood repertoires may reflect thyroid immune responses. In cross-validation, a model built on a 13 V-J signature told ophthalmopathy apart from stable hyperthyroidism with 87.88% sensitivity and 81% to 82% specificity, and in testing the same model reached 80%/75%. In validation, the model predicted progression to ophthalmopathy a median of around six months before onset, with around 70% sensitivity and about 72% specificity. To identify TCR V-J signatures that set the groups apart, the researchers used a discovery cohort of 90 to 100 patients, made up of around 42 with Graves' ophthalmopathy and some 55 with stable Graves' hyperthyroidism. Prospective prediction of ophthalmopathy was tested in an independent validation cohort consisting of 18 to 20 hyperthyroidism patients and approximately 16 patients who later progressed to ophthalmopathy. The 95 to 100 discovery patients were divided at random into training and test sets in a 7:3 ratio. The study also compared thyroid tissue and blood T-cell repertoires from a handful of Graves' hyperthyroidism patients. After sampling, hyperthyroidism patients received methimazole starting at 30 mg daily, and ophthalmopathy patients received high-dose intravenous methylprednisolone. Libraries were constructed in a second round of multiplex PCR, after which size selection and purification were carried out. The libraries were sequenced on an Illumina HiSeq2000 using paired-end 100 bp reads. SOAPnuke was used to process the raw data, removing reads that contained adapters or uncalled bases, had a mean Phred below 15, or lacked an exact match to the constant primer or identifier. High-quality paired reads were merged with COPE v1.2.5, and unique nucleotide sequences were defined as clonotypes. MiTCR v1.1 was used to align the clonotypes against IMGT TRBV, TRBD and TRBJ reference segments. Only V-J combinations with frequency above 0.0001, covering 99.2% of repertoires, were analysed. A TCS score was defined as the ratio of F50 (clonal expansion) to E x V (chaos), with BLOSUM62-based TCRdist applied between CDR3 peptides within each V-J. Welch's t-statistics and random forest reduced around 550 V-J features to 10 to 15, which were used in a naive Bayes classifier (R e1071). No statistical method was used to set the sample size in advance, and investigators knew the group allocation. TCR Vbeta CDR3 sequencing of 135 peripheral blood samples (roughly 41 ophthalmopathy, 75 hyperthyroidism and approximately 17 progressor patients) is reported in the paper.

Material: peripheral blood mononuclear cells (PBMCs), obtained at new diagnosis, from a patient treated with antithyroid drugs. In this chain, TRBV5-6 is recombined with TRBJ1-6; the D gene is unclear. This TCR was recovered from a woman in her 30s with Graves disease. Donor details come from another sample of the same person, matched by shared clones. The DNA reads as follows: TGTGCCAGCAGCTTGGGGCTCCGGGCCTACGATTCACCCCTCCACTTT. Translation gives CASSLGLRAYDSPLHF.